This T cell receptor beta chain appears in the sequencing data of a study of glioma-infiltrating T cells after dendritic cell vaccination. Study summary: Dendritic cell vaccine was injected intradermally three times, biweekly.

Time point: after dendritic cell vaccination, including at tumor progression/relapse. PBMC sampling occurred before vaccination, two weeks after the third dose, and at progression. Notes on the study in general: Complete blood and tumor specimen sets were limited to few patients.

The V segment lost 5 bases and the J segment 8 bases; nucleotides outside the gene matches: 12. Germline V gene sequence: CDR1 SNHLY, CDR2 FYNNEI. This CDR3 spans 15 amino acids. This clone was found a few times. As yet, its antigen is unknown. Some clones are missing from TCRdb's copy, which holds only in-frame ones; the method was immunoSEQ multiplex PCR. This table has 70,000 to 90,000 clones, over 80% appearing once. Sequenced here: blood, sampled after dendritic cell vaccination. The sequence was obtained from a human donor with glioblastoma. This chain joins TRBV2 and TRBJ2-1, with 7 bases that match TRBD1. The CDR3, as DNA: TGTGCCAGCAGTCTCCAGGGGGTAGGTGAAGATGAGCAGTTCTTC. Protein: CASSLQGVGEDEQFF.